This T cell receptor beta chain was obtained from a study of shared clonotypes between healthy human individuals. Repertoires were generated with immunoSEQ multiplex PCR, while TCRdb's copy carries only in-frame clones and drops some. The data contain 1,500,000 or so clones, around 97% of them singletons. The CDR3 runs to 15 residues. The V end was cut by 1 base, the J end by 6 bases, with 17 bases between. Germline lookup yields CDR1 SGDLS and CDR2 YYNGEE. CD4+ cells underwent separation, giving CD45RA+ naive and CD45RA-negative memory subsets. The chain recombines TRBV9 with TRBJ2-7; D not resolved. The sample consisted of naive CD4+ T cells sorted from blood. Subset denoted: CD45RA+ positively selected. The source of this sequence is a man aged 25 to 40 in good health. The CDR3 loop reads CASSVLSTPVFEQYF. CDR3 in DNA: TGTGCCAGCAGCGTATTAAGCACCCCGGTATTCGAGCAGTACTTC.